This T cell receptor (beta chain) was recorded in a study of control samples from healthy donors and cancer patients. TCRdb keeps only in-frame clones here, not all; method: immunoSEQ multiplex PCR. The sample lists 21,000 or so clones; about 85% were seen once. This TCR was recovered from a man aged 55-75 years with head and neck cancer. Sequenced material: PBMCs.

CDR3 sequence (DNA): TGTGCCAGCAGCCAGCGGGGACCCCATTACGAGCAGTACGTC. Amino acid sequence: CASSQRGPHYEQYV. This chain joins TRBV5-6 and TRBJ2-7; 7 nucleotides line up with TRBD2. CDR1 and CDR2 (germline): SGHDT, YYEEEE. The CDR3 length is 14 residues. Trimming removed 4 bases from V and 4 bases from J; junction bases left unmatched: 8.